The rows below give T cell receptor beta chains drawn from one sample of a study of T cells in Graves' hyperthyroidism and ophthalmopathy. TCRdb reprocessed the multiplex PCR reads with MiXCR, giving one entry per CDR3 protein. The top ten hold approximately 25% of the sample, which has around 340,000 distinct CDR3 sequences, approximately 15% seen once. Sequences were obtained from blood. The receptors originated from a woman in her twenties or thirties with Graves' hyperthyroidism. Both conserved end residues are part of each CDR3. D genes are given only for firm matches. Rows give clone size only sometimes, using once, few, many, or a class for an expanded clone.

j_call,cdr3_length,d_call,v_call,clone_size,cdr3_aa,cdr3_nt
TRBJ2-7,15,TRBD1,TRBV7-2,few,CASSLGAGGQGEQYF,TGTGCCAGCAGCTTAGGGGCAGGGGGCCAGGGCGAGCAGTACTTC
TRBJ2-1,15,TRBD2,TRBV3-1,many,CASSHRLAEYNEQFF,TGTGCCAGCAGCCATCGACTAGCGGAGTACAATGAGCAGTTCTTC
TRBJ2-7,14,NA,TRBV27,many,CASSLSGPGYEQYF,TGTGCCAGCAGTTTATCTGGACCCGGCTACGAGCAGTACTTC
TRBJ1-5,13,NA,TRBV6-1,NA,CASTRHSGQPQHF,TGTGCCAGCACTCGACACTCCGGACAGCCCCAGCATTTT
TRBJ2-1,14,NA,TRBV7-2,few,CASSLSGLQGEQFF,TGTGCCAGCAGCTTATCCGGCCTCCAAGGTGAGCAGTTCTTC
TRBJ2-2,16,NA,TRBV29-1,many,CSVEGNKRGRTGELFF,TGCAGCGTTGAAGGGAATAAGAGAGGGCGAACCGGGGAGCTGTTTTTT
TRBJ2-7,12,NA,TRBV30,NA,CAWSVGGDEQYF,TGTGCCTGGAGTGTTGGAGGGGACGAGCAGTACTTC
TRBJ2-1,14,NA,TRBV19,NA,CASKEVGRNNEQFF,TGTGCCAGTAAGGAGGTGGGGCGGAACAATGAGCAGTTCTTC
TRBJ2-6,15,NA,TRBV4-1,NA,CASSQPRSGANVLTF,TGCGCCAGCAGCCAACCGAGATCTGGGGCCAACGTCCTGACTTTC
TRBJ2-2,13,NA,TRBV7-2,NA,CASSTRQVRELFF,TGTGCCAGCAGCACCCGACAGGTCCGGGAGCTGTTTTTT
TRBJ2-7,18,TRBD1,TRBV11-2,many,CASSSLLPWDRENYEQYF,TGTGCCAGCAGCTCCCTCCTACCCTGGGACAGGGAAAACTACGAGCAGTACTTC
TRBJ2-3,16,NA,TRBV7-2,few,CASSLRSPASTDTQYF,TGTGCCAGCAGCTTACGATCACCCGCTAGCACAGATACGCAGTATTTT
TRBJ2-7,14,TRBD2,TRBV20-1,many,CSARLAGEWYEQYF,TGCAGTGCAAGACTAGCGGGAGAGTGGTACGAGCAGTACTTC
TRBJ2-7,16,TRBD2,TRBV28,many,CASSYPWGREVYEQYF,TGTGCCAGCAGTTACCCTTGGGGGCGGGAGGTCTACGAGCAGTACTTC
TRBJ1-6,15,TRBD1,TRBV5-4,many,CASSFFDRVNSPLHF,TGTGCCAGCAGCTTTTTCGACAGGGTCAATTCACCCCTCCACTTT
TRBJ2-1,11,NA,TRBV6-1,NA,CASSEGFEQFF,TGTGCCAGCAGTGAAGGGTTTGAGCAGTTCTTC
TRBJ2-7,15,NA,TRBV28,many,CASSPRASATYEQYF,TGTGCCAGCAGTCCCCGGGCTAGCGCAACCTACGAGCAGTACTTC
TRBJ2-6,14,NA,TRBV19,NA,CASSGYSGANVLTF,TGTGCCAGTAGTGGTTACTCTGGGGCCAACGTCCTGACTTTC
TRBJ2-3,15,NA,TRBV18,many,CASSPGAGASDTQYF,TGTGCCAGCTCCCCCGGTGCAGGAGCGTCAGATACGCAGTATTTT
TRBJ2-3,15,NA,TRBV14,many,CASRIGRDPTDTQYF,TGTGCCAGCAGGATCGGGAGAGACCCCACAGATACGCAGTATTTT
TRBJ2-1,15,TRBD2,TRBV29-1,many,CSVAPFSGSYNEQFF,TGCAGCGTTGCTCCCTTTAGCGGGTCCTACAATGAGCAGTTCTTC
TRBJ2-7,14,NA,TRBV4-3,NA,CASSQDPLAYEQYF,TGCGCCAGCAGCCAAGATCCTCTCGCCTACGAGCAGTACTTC
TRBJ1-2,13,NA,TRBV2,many,CASSEATGYGYTF,TGTGCCAGCAGTGAAGCGACCGGCTATGGCTACACCTTC
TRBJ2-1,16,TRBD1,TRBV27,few,CASSFTGGNGYNEQFF,TGTGCCAGCAGTTTTACAGGGGGCAACGGTTACAATGAGCAGTTCTTC
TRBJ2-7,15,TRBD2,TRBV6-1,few,CASNQGFGWEGEQYF,TGTGCCAGCAACCAGGGTTTCGGTTGGGAGGGTGAGCAGTACTTC
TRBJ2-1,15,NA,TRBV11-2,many,CASSYEVAYYNEQFF,TGTGCCAGCAGCTATGAGGTGGCCTACTACAATGAGCAGTTCTTC
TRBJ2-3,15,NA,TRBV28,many,CASSFRLRQHPTQYF,TGTGCCAGCAGTTTTCGCCTCCGACAGCATCCCACGCAGTATTTT
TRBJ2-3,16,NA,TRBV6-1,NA,CASSDDIRGPTDTQYF,TGTGCCAGCAGTGATGATATCCGCGGACCCACAGATACGCAGTATTTT
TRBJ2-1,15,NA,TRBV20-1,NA,CSARVQLPTLNEQFF,TGCAGTGCTAGAGTCCAACTACCAACCTTAAATGAGCAGTTCTTC
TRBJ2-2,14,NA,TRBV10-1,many,CASSRTRNTGELFF,TGCGCCAGCAGCCGGACACGGAACACCGGGGAGCTGTTTTTT
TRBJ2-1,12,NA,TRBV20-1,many,CSPRQGPNEQFF,TGCAGTCCCCGCCAGGGACCCAATGAGCAGTTCTTC
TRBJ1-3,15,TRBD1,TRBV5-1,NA,CASSSGQSSGNTIYF,TGCGCCAGCAGCTCGGGACAGTCGTCTGGAAACACCATATATTTT
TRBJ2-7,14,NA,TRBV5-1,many,CASSLSGTVYEQYF,TGCGCCAGCAGCTTGAGCGGGACAGTCTACGAGCAGTACTTC
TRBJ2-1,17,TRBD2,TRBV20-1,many,CSAREVREGGVYNEQFF,TGCAGTGCTAGAGAGGTTCGGGAGGGAGGGGTTTACAATGAGCAGTTCTTC
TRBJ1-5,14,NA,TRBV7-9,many,CASSLSLGDQPQHF,TGTGCCAGCAGCTTAAGCTTGGGCGACCAGCCCCAGCATTTT
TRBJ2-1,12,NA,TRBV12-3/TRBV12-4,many,CASSLVQGRQFF,TGTGCCAGCAGTTTAGTGCAGGGGAGGCAGTTCTTC
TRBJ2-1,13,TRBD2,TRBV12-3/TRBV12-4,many,CASRASGSRAQFF,TGTGCCAGCAGGGCTAGCGGGAGCCGGGCGCAGTTCTTC
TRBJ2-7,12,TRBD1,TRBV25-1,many,CASRGQGYEQYF,TGTGCCAGCAGGGGACAGGGCTACGAGCAGTACTTC
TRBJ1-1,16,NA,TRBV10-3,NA,CAISQGAIGGNTEAFF,TGTGCCATCAGTCAGGGCGCGATTGGGGGGAACACTGAAGCTTTCTTT
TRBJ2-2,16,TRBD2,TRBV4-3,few,CASSLWRGVNTGELFF,TGCGCCAGCAGCCTTTGGCGGGGGGTTAACACCGGGGAGCTGTTTTTT
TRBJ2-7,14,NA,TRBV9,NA,CASSVGQFVDEQYF,TGTGCCAGCAGCGTAGGACAGTTTGTCGACGAGCAGTACTTC
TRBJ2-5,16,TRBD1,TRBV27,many,CASSPRRDRGLETQYF,TGTGCCAGCAGTCCAAGAAGGGACAGGGGATTGGAGACCCAGTACTTC